Below, 19 T cell receptor beta chains from the same sample are listed, as sequenced in a study of T cells in women clearing cervical HPV infection. Using immunoSEQ multiplex PCR, the repertoire was profiled, and TCRdb retains in-frame clones only, with some absent. The sample totals tens of thousands of clones. Input material: blood buffy coat. These receptors came from a woman between 18 and 75 years old with a cervical HPV16 infection that either progressed to CIN3+ or cleared (not recorded which).

Of note for this clone: The sequenced fragment ends 3 residues before the CDR3 boundary, so the rest is inferred from the germline J gene. This sequence joins TRBV7-9 and TRBJ2-2; D possibly corresponds to TRBD1 (7 bases). This CDR3 region has 14 residues. The germline CDR1 and CDR2 sequences are SEHNR and FQNEAQ (reference sequence). The covered CDR3 bases are TGTGCCAGCAGTTATCAGGGGGGCAATGAAAAG. This codes for CASSYQGGNEK. The whole CDR3 region reads CASSYQGGNEKLFF. Combining the CDR3 with reference TRBV7-9 and TRBJ2-2 gives the whole variable domain DTGVSQNPRHKITKRGQNVTFRCDPISEHNRLYWYRQTLGQGPEFLTYFQNEAQLEKSRLLSDRFSAERPKGSFSTLEIQRTEQGDSAMYLCASSYQGGNEKLFFGEGSRLTVL.

Comment on this clone: Sequencing ends 3 residues short of the CDR3 end; the germline J gene provides the rest. The chain has TRBV7-9 and TRBJ2-5; D is possibly TRBD1 (6 bases). Trimming took off 8 bases at V and 2 bases at J, with 18 bases between the two ends. There are 15 residues in the CDR3. Germline V gene lookup returns CDR1 SEHNR and CDR2 FQNEAQ (reference sequence). The CDR3 protein is CASDSIRDTQETQYF. The part of the CDR3 DNA that was read is TGTGCCAGCGACTCGATCCGGGACACACAAGAGACC.

Comment on this clone: The read is 3 residues too short to cover the CDR3 end, so that end is filled in from the germline J gene. The V call is TRBV3-1 (or the pseudogene TRBV3-2), the J call TRBJ1-4; tentative D call: TRBD1 (5 bases). The length of the CDR3 is 12 residues. CDR1 and CDR2 from the germline V gene are LGHDT and YNNKEL (reference sequence). V dropped 3 bases and J dropped 7 bases, with 6 bases sitting between them. The CDR3 DNA, read in part, is TGTGCCAGCAGCCAGGGGCCTGAAAAA. Translation gives CASSQGPEK. The entire CDR3 is CASSQGPEKLFF.

Note on this clone: The sequenced fragment ends 3 residues before the CDR3 boundary, so the rest is inferred from the germline J gene. This sequence joins TRBV7-9 and TRBJ2-2; tentative D call: TRBD2 (7 bases). From germline, CDR1 is SEHNR and CDR2 FQNEAQ (reference sequence). CDR3 size: 13 residues. The DNA read from the CDR3 is TGTGCCAGCAGCAGGGGGGGAAACGAAAAG. Translating gives CASSRGGNEK. The whole CDR3 sequence is CASSRGGNEKLFF.

As for this clone: Read data end 3 residues before the CDR3 end; the end is taken from the germline J gene. V usage is TRBV19 and J usage is TRBJ2-5; maybe TRBD1 (7 bases). Between the trimmed V and J ends, which lost 6 bases and 5 bases, there was a span of 19 bases. The CDR3 spans 15 residues. Looked up from germline, CDR1 is LNHDA and CDR2 is SQIVND (reference sequence). The CDR3 loop reads CASSRPGGLGETQYF. CDR3 bases read: TGTGCCAGTAGCCGGCCAGGGGGACTGGGGGAGACC. Looking up the rest from reference TRBV19 and TRBJ2-5 gives the full variable domain: DGGITQSPKYLFRKEGQNVTLSCEQNLNHDAMYWYRQDPGQGLRLIYYSQIVNDFQKGDIAEGYSVSREKKESFPLTVTSAQKNPTAFYLCASSRPGGLGETQYFGPGTRLLVL.

Comments on this clone: The missing CDR3 end, 3 residues past where the read stops, is filled in from the germline J gene. The rearrangement uses TRBV6-1 and TRBJ1-2; no definite D call. V shed 2 bases and J shed 2 bases, with 9 bases lying between them. Germline lookup yields CDR1 MNHNS and CDR2 SASEGT. This CDR3 is built from 14 residues. Partial CDR3 DNA: TGTGCCAGCAGTGAACAGGTATCCAACTATGGC. This gives the protein CASSEQVSNYG. In full, the CDR3 is CASSEQVSNYGYTF.

On this clone itself: From the germline J gene comes the end of the CDR3, since the read stops 3 residues before it. This chain links TRBV6-2 or TRBV6-3 with TRBJ1-2; D not resolved. V lost 2 bases and J lost 4, with 14 bases in between. CDR3 length: 15 residues. Germline V lookup: CDR1 MNHEY, CDR2 SVGEGT. The CDR3 DNA, read in part, is TGTGCCAGCAGTTACCGCGAACAGTCCCCCTATGGC. This sequence encodes CASSYREQSPYG. The full CDR3 protein is CASSYREQSPYGYTF.

Concerning this clone: The read ends 3 residues shy of where the CDR3 ends; the end is completed using the germline J gene. The chain has TRBV20-1 and TRBJ2-1, with TRBD2 identical over 7 bases. The CDR3 length is 16 residues. Trimming at V came to 0 bases and at J to 2 bases, leaving 7 bases not matched to a gene. CDR1 is DFQATT and CDR2 is SNEGSKA in the germline V gene (reference sequence). CDR3 protein: CSARDPRAGPYNEQFF. Incomplete CDR3 DNA: TGCAGTGCTAGAGATCCCCGAGCGGGACCCTACAATGAG.

A note on this clone: The DNA ends 3 residues before the CDR3 does, and the rest of the CDR3 is filled in from the germline J gene. J is TRBJ2-7 and V is TRBV19; possibly TRBD2 for D (6 bases). The germline V and J ends were trimmed by 1 base and 3 bases, with 10 bases remaining between them. The germline CDR1 and CDR2 sequences are LNHDA and SQIVND (reference sequence). The CDR3 loop spans 14 amino acids. CDR3 bases read: TGTGCCAGTAGTATAGGTAGCGGCATCTACGAG. The encoded protein is CASSIGSGIYE. The whole CDR3 is CASSIGSGIYEQYF.

On this clone: The CDR3 end is not reached by the read, which stops 3 residues before it; the germline J gene fills it in. The chain links TRBV5-1 to TRBJ1-2; D perhaps matches TRBD1 (6 bases). V dropped 1 base and J dropped 6 bases, with 13 bases sitting between them. The CDR3 covers 14 residues. Germline lookup yields CDR1 SGHRS and CDR2 YFSETQ. The CDR3 reads CASSLWTDADGYTF. Partial CDR3 DNA: TGCGCCAGCAGCTTGTGGACAGACGCCGATGGC.

Remarks on this clone: The junction does not match germline at one end; this may be a read error. The sequence runs out 3 residues before the end of the CDR3; the remainder is reconstructed from the germline J gene. The rearrangement joins TRBV4-1 to TRBJ2-2, with D perhaps TRBD2 (6 bases). CDR1 is MGHRA, CDR2 YSYEKL, per germline. The CDR3 has 16 amino acids. This chain's CDR3 is CTSSLGLTWGTGELFF. CDR3 DNA, as far as it was read: TGCACCAGCAGCCTGGGACTGACTTGGGGCACCGGGGAG.

About this clone: The CDR3 end lies 3 residues beyond the end of the read and is filled in from the germline J gene. This chain joins TRBV11-2 and TRBJ2-3; 11 nucleotides match TRBD2. Germline loops: CDR1 SGHAT, CDR2 FQNNGV. CDR3 size: 15 residues. The trim removed 1 base at V and 8 bases at J, leaving 5 bases unmatched. This CDR3 is CASSLVSGRGGTQYF. The covered CDR3 bases are TGTGCCAGCAGCTTAGTTAGCGGGAGGGGAGGTACG.

On this clone itself: The read stops 3 residues short of the end of the CDR3; the missing end is completed from the germline J gene. The chain joins TRBV7-3 to TRBJ1-2; the match to TRBD1 covers 8 bases. The V segment lost 3 bases and the J segment 6 bases; nucleotides outside the gene matches: 3. CDR3 size: 13 residues. The germline CDR1 and CDR2 sequences are SGHTA and FQGTGA. CDR3 DNA (partial): TGTGCCAGCAGCTTGACAGGGGAGGATGGC. It is translated as CASSLTGEDG. The whole CDR3 protein is CASSLTGEDGYTF. The complete variable domain, with remaining parts taken from reference TRBV7-3 and TRBJ1-2, reads GAGVSQTPSNKVTEKGKYVELRCDPISGHTALYWYRQSLGQGPEFLIYFQGTGAADDSGLPNDRFFAVRPEGSVSTLKIQRTERGDSAVYLCASSLTGEDGYTFGSGTRLTVV.

In regard to this clone: The read is 3 residues too short to cover the CDR3 end, so that end is filled in from the germline J gene. This chain uses TRBV2 with TRBJ1-2; no clear D. Germline V gives CDR1 SNHLY, CDR2 FYNNEI. The CDR3 is 13 residues long. CDR3 DNA (partial): TGTGCCAGCAGTGAAGACTCCGCCCCGGGC. Amino acid sequence: CASSEDSAPG. The CDR3 in full is CASSEDSAPGYTF.

With regard to this clone: Read sequence stops 3 residues before the CDR3 end, and the germline J gene provides the missing end. The V and J genes are TRBV19 and TRBJ1-2, with a tentative D call TRBD1 (5 bases). Trimming left V 4 bases short and J 4 bases short, with 19 bases between. Germline V CDR1 and CDR2: LNHDA, SQIVND (reference sequence). The CDR3 runs 16 residues. The sequenced CDR3 bases are TGTGCCAGTAGTACGCAAACCCTCAGGGAAGCCTATGGC. It is translated as CASSTQTLREAYG. The entire CDR3 protein is CASSTQTLREAYGYTF.

About this clone itself: The read halts 3 residues ahead of the CDR3 end, with the missing end drawn from the germline J gene. The rearrangement links TRBV18 to TRBJ2-6; tentative D call: TRBD1 (6 bases). Germline V CDR1 and CDR2: KGHSH, LQKENI. The CDR3 has 14 amino acids. Trimming stripped 8 bases from V and 3 bases from J, with 11 bases between. The CDR3 DNA, read in part, is TGTGCCAGCCAGCCAGGGGATGGGGCCAACGTC. It is translated as CASQPGDGANV. The CDR3, in full, reads CASQPGDGANVLTF. The variable domain in full, completed from reference TRBV18 and TRBJ2-6, reads NAGVMQNPRHLVRRRGQEARLRCSPMKGHSHVYWYRQLPEEGLKFMVYLQKENIIDESGMPKERFSAEFPKEGPSILRIQQVVRGDSAAYFCASQPGDGANVLTFGAGSRLTVL.

On this clone: The read falls 3 residues short of the CDR3 end, and the missing part is taken from the germline J gene. The chain links TRBV7-3 to TRBJ1-1; D is ambiguous. The CDR3 runs to 14 residues. Germline CDR1 and CDR2: SGHTA and FQGTGA. Deletions cut 2 bases from V and 1 base from J, with 8 bases between. The CDR3 region is CASSLRIQNTEAFF. The part of the CDR3 DNA that was read is TGTGCCAGCAGCTTACGTATACAGAACACTGAA.

About this clone: The read finishes 3 residues shy of the CDR3 end, and the germline J gene is used to complete it. The chain is built from TRBV7-7 and TRBJ2-3, with D unclear. Germline loops: CDR1 SSHAT, CDR2 FNYEAQ (reference sequence). The CDR3 is made up of 13 amino acids. CDR3 region: CASSLGPQETQYF. Incomplete CDR3 DNA: TGTGCCAGCAGCTTAGGGCCCCAAGAGACG. Complete variable domain (other parts from reference TRBV7-7 and TRBJ2-3): GAGVSQSPRYKVTKRGQDVTLRCDPISSHATLYWYQQALGQGPEFLTYFNYEAQPDKSGLPSDRFSAERPEGSISTLTIQRTEQRDSAMYRCASSLGPQETQYFGPGTRLTVL.

On this clone: The CDR3 extends 3 residues past the end of the read, so its final part is completed from the germline J gene. The chain is built from TRBV10-3 and TRBJ2-7, with D possibly being TRBD1 (5 bases). The V gene's germline CDR1 is ENHRY and CDR2 SYGVKD. This CDR3 contains 13 residues. Between the trimmed V and J ends, which lost 6 bases and 2 bases, there was a span of 11 bases. The CDR3 here is CAIRSTETYEQYF. CDR3 DNA, as far as it was read: TGTGCCATCAGATCGACAGAGACCTACGAG.